Sequencing of this T cell receptor (beta chain) was carried out in a study of blood T cells in healthy people across ages. Total RNA was isolated from each sample in quantities of at least 5 micrograms. The authors ran a second PCR of 7 to 11 cycles using a sample-barcoded 5' primer and a J-beta primer mix. TCRdb used MiXCR to reprocess the 5' RACE reads, holding one entry per CDR3 protein. The table lists roughly 1,300,000 distinct CDR3 sequences, roughly 64% of them singletons. Findings of the study overall: Nothing was known about donor CMV status, and this possibly confounded expanded clonotype changes. Researchers said unsorted PBMCs prevented a conclusive naive versus antigen-experienced comparison.

Germline V gene sequence: CDR1 MGHDK, CDR2 SYGVNS. Trimming at V came to 4 bases and at J to 7 bases, leaving 8 bases not matched to a gene. The CDR3 runs to 15 residues. Concerning this clonotype itself: Its antigen is currently unknown.

The sequence came from a young man in good health. The rearrangement uses TRBV25-1 and TRBJ2-4, with 9 bases matching TRBD1. The sample was blood. In DNA form, the CDR3 reads TGTGCCAGCAGTGCCGGGACAGGGTCGTGGAACATTCAGTACTTC. Protein sequence: CASSAGTGSWNIQYF.